What follows describes a single T cell receptor beta chain. This sample was taken from a study of cytomegalovirus exposure and HLA in healthy donors. On the study more broadly: The 90 to 150 validation repertoires used a platform that matched the one used for the 550 to 800 first-cohort repertoires, as a later analysis reported.

Sequencing used immunoSEQ multiplex PCR; TCRdb keeps in-frame clones, though not all of them. The sample has around 250,000 clones; 90% are singletons. The receptor's source is a woman aged 18 to 35 in good health and CMV-seronegative. The specimen was PBMCs.

The CDR3 here is CASSFEGARGYTF. The CDR3 bases are TGTGCCAGCAGTTTTGAAGGGGCGCGGGGCTACACCTTC. This chain connects TRBV28 to TRBJ1-2; D is perhaps TRBD1 (5 bases). This CDR3 comprises 13 residues. Deletions cut 3 bases from V and 8 bases from J, with 13 bases between. The germline gives CDR1 MDHEN, CDR2 SYDVKM.